A selection of T cell receptor beta chains follows, all from one sample in a study of CD8 T cells in ankylosing spondylitis. Via MiXCR, TCRdb re-called the 5' RACE reads, giving one row per CDR3 protein. This table has about 420,000 distinct CDR3 sequences, 20% to 25% appearing once. Sequencing was performed on blood, either unsorted or a sorted T cell fraction (not recorded which). The receptor set was obtained from a male donor with ankylosing spondylitis. The conserved cysteine and the conserved F or W are not part of the CDR3 here. Each record gives: V gene, clone size, CDR3 protein. Size is stated for part of the rows, as once, few or many counts, or as a class when the clone is expanded.

TRBV7-3 | . | ASSLNGVVEQF
TRBV9 | few | ASSARVVNIQY
TRBV14 | . | ASSQGQASTDTQY
TRBV11-2 | . | ASSRRLALEQY
TRBV15 | . | ATSGGGTGYEPLH
TRBV7-2 | few | ASSLQGTVSNQPQH
TRBV7-2 | . | ASSLAGQLAYEQY
TRBV2 | few | ASSEQGTGTDTQY
TRBV12-3/TRBV12-4 | . | ASSLAGRGRIQPQH
TRBV5-1 | . | ASIIAGGPGEQF
TRBV12-3/TRBV12-4 | few | ASSLGQGLSGNTIY
TRBV25-1 | . | ASSGGHSTDTQY
TRBV5-1 | few | ASSIDSMGITDTQY
TRBV4-1 | few | ASSQFESGGYT
TRBV5-1 | . | ASSSPGQGTTEAF
TRBV9 | few | ASSVEGGTNTGELF
TRBV6-5 | . | ASSFGQGSNQPQH
TRBV20-1 | . | SARDPAAAQETQY
TRBV7-2 | few | ASSQGLAGVNTGELF
TRBV28 | . | ASTPGGVETQY
TRBV7-6 | . | ASSFSSGRALYNEQF
TRBV5-1 | . | ASSFQTSLHSGANVLT
TRBV9 | . | ASSASTGGLIKQY
TRBV5-6 | . | ASIKFLLSTDTQY
TRBV5-5 | few | ASSSAGGEGNQPQH
TRBV9 | once | ASSATSGETYEQY
TRBV20-1 | few | SAKSHSYEQY
TRBV12-3/TRBV12-4 | . | ASSFLAGLQDTQY
TRBV28 | . | ASSVPGQGRNEQY
TRBV28 | few | ASRRPSADTQY
TRBV6-1 | . | ASSENSSYEQY
TRBV4-1 | few | ASSQYLAGGMDNEQF
TRBV7-2 | . | ASSLNYGSYNEQF
TRBV7-3 | many | ASSWTGATDTQY
TRBV27 | . | ASSPGLRGNEQF
TRBV28 | . | ASRSRGRGTGELF
TRBV28 | . | ASSPVTEYQETQY
TRBV20-1 | . | SVPSSGNTIY
TRBV15 | . | ATSRGLAGVPDGGELF
TRBV20-1 | few | SASRLNSYNEQF
TRBV5-1 | few | ASSLDAKWVTDTQY
TRBV24-1 | . | APGQGLYEQY
TRBV19 | few | ASSIWAAVNQPQH
TRBV9 | . | ASGGISGETQY
TRBV7-9 | . | ASTRRDTDTQY
TRBV29-1 | . | SVRTGRGQPQH